A single sample is the source of the 31 T cell receptor beta chains below, sequenced in a study of blood T cell repertoires in COVID-19. Clones were read by immunoSEQ multiplex PCR, and TCRdb kept only the in-frame ones, dropping some. There are about 200,000 clones in the sample; about 90% occur only once, and around 8.9% lies in the top ten. The specimen was PBMCs or T cells enriched from blood (not recorded which). The receptor set was obtained from a woman aged 18-29 years who had recovered from COVID-19.

This chain joins TRBV5-3 and TRBJ1-4; no firm D call. TRBV5-3 is an open reading frame, and its role is uncertain. The length of the CDR3 is 15 residues. The V end lost 2 bases, the J end lost 8 bases, and 16 bases lay between the germline ends. This chain's CDR3 is CARSLVTVLREKLFF. The CDR3 DNA reads TGTGCCAGAAGCTTAGTCACAGTTTTAAGAGAAAAACTGTTTTTT.

CDR3 sequence reads: CASSPRGLNTEAFF. CDR3 bases: TGTGCCAGCAGCCCGCGGGGCTTGAACACTGAAGCTTTCTTT. The chain uses TRBV3-1 (or the pseudogene TRBV3-2) and TRBJ1-1; D may be TRBD1 (5 bases). The CDR3 totals 14 residues. The germline gives CDR1 LGHDT, CDR2 YNNKEL (reference sequence). Trimming removed 4 bases at V and 0 bases at J, with 9 bases between.

The V gene is TRBV5-5, the J gene TRBJ2-7; tentatively, D is TRBD1 (5 bases). The CDR3 totals 16 residues. The V gene lost 2 bases and the J gene lost 3 bases, with 18 bases spanning the gap. In germline, CDR1 is SGHKS, CDR2 YYEKEE (reference sequence). CDR3 amino acids: CASSFPPDRYIYEQYF. The CDR3 coding sequence is TGTGCCAGCAGCTTCCCTCCCGACAGATATATCTACGAGCAGTACTTC.

The chain recombines TRBV9 with TRBJ2-7; D unclear. Germline lookup yields CDR1 SGDLS and CDR2 YYNGEE. CDR3 length: 12 amino acids. The V end lost 4 bases, the J end lost 2 bases, and 7 bases lay between the germline ends. The CDR3, as DNA: TGTGCCAGCAGCCCGGGTCCCTACGAGCAGTACTTC. Its translation: CASSPGPYEQYF.

This chain uses TRBV30 with TRBJ2-7; 9 positions match TRBD1. Trimming cost V 5 bases and J 2 bases; bases outside gene matches: 7. CDR1 GTSNPN and CDR2 SVGIG come from the germline V gene (reference sequence). CDR3 size: 14 residues. The CDR3 loop is CAWAVGQGAYEQYF. The CDR3 nucleotides read TGTGCCTGGGCCGTGGGACAGGGAGCCTACGAGCAGTACTTC.

The chain employs TRBV7-3 and TRBJ2-3; D gene unclear. CDR3 length: 12 amino acids. Per germline, CDR1 SGHTA and CDR2 FQGTGA. V gave up 5 bases and J gave up 6 bases, with 9 bases separating them. The DNA of the CDR3 is TGTGCCAGCAGCCCTAACCTGGATACGCAGTATTTT. Protein: CASSPNLDTQYF.

The DNA for the CDR3 is TGTGCCAGCAGTTTCCCAGGGATCTCCTACAATGAGCAGTTCTTC. As protein: CASSFPGISYNEQFF. The rearrangement links TRBV28 to TRBJ2-1, with TRBD1 as a possible D gene (5 bases). The V gene lost 3 bases and the J gene lost 0 bases, with 9 bases spanning the gap. The CDR3 contains 15 residues. Germline V gives CDR1 MDHEN, CDR2 SYDVKM.

The chain couples TRBV24-1 to TRBJ1-4, with 9 bases aligning to TRBD1. V trimming: 10 bases; J trimming: 4 bases; junction bases outside the gene matches: 3. Germline-derived CDR1 and CDR2 are KGHDR and SFDVKD. The CDR3 runs to 13 residues. CDR3 bases: TGTGCCACGGGGGACAGGGATAATGAAAAACTGTTTTTT. It specifies CATGDRDNEKLFF.

This chain links TRBV6-5 with TRBJ2-7; D is undetermined. There are 11 residues in the CDR3. Trimming removed 6 bases at V and 0 bases at J, with 3 bases between. Germline V gene data show CDR1 as MNHEY and CDR2 as SVGAGI. DNA of the CDR3: TGTGCCAGCAGCGGCTCCTACGAGCAGTACTTC. As protein: CASSGSYEQYF.

J is TRBJ1-6 and V is TRBV5-1, with D unresolved. This CDR3 has 14 amino acids. V lost 0 bases and J 10 bases, leaving 11 bases between the germline ends. The germline V gene has CDR1 SGHRS and CDR2 YFSETQ. CDR3 sequence: CASSLGGFESPLHF. CDR3 sequence (DNA): TGCGCCAGCAGCTTGGGAGGGTTTGAGTCACCCCTCCACTTT.

The rearrangement uses TRBV28 and TRBJ1-6; TRBD1 agrees at 7 bases. The CDR3 totals 12 residues. J was trimmed by 9 bases and V by 11 bases; bases with no gene match: 7. Germline loops: CDR1 MDHEN, CDR2 SYDVKM. CDR3 sequence: CAGGTAFSPLHF. CDR3 coding DNA: TGTGCCGGGGGGACAGCCTTTTCACCCCTCCACTTT.

The chain couples TRBV19 to TRBJ1-2, with D possibly matching TRBD1 (6 bases). Germline CDR1 LNHDA, CDR2 SQIVND (reference sequence). The CDR3 length is 15 residues. V was pared by 3 bases and J by 3 bases, with 14 bases between. The CDR3 DNA sequence: TGTGCCAGTAGTATGAAGGACAGTTCCTACTATGGCTACACCTTC. This encodes CASSMKDSSYYGYTF.

The V gene is TRBV19, the J gene TRBJ1-3, with TRBD1 as a possible D gene (5 bases). The CDR3 totals 14 residues. Germline V gives CDR1 LNHDA, CDR2 SQIVND (reference sequence). V was trimmed by 7 bases and J by 2 bases, leaving 12 bases between them. This CDR3 is CASTWGGTGNTIYF. CDR3 coding DNA: TGTGCCAGTACCTGGGGGGGGACTGGAAACACCATATATTTT.

The chain employs TRBV28 and TRBJ2-5; D possibly corresponds to TRBD2 (6 bases). The V and J ends lost 5 bases and 6 bases respectively, with 19 bases between them. The germline V gene encodes CDR1 MDHEN and CDR2 SYDVKM. The CDR3 is made up of 15 amino acids. CDR3: CASSPRDFGGKTQYF. DNA of the CDR3: TGTGCCAGCAGTCCCCGGGACTTCGGAGGGAAGACCCAGTACTTC.

This chain joins TRBV7-6 and TRBJ1-5, with 8 bases fitting TRBD1. Germline-derived CDR1 and CDR2 are SGHVS and FNYEAQ. This CDR3 has 14 amino acids. Germline trimming cut 4 bases from V and 6 bases from J; bases unmatched to any gene: 5. CDR3 amino acids: CASSSTGGSQPQHF. In nucleotides, the CDR3 is TGTGCCAGCAGCTCCACAGGGGGTTCTCAGCCCCAGCATTTT.

This clone was detected only once. The chain employs TRBV2 and TRBJ2-3, with a possible D match to TRBD2 (5 bases). From germline, CDR1 is SNHLY and CDR2 FYNNEI. Trimming shortened V by 0 bases and J by 5 bases, and 9 bases separated the two germline ends. CDR3 length: 14 amino acids. CDR3 in amino acids: CASSEALRGDTQYF. CDR3 in DNA: TGTGCCAGCAGTGAAGCGCTTCGGGGAGATACGCAGTATTTT.

The chain uses TRBV19 and TRBJ2-2; no clear D gene. Trimming stripped 0 bases from V and 4 bases from J, with 6 bases between. This CDR3 contains 14 residues. Germline loops: CDR1 LNHDA, CDR2 SQIVND (reference sequence). CDR3 region: CASSIDRPTGELFF. In DNA, the CDR3 is TGTGCCAGTAGTATAGACAGGCCCACCGGGGAGCTGTTTTTT.

The chain joins TRBV19 to TRBJ1-2; the match to TRBD1 covers 7 bases. CDR1 and CDR2 from the germline V gene are LNHDA and SQIVND (reference sequence). The CDR3 contains 13 residues. The ends lost 4 bases at V and 7 bases at J; junction bases unmatched: 6. CDR3 nucleotides: TGTGCCAGTAGTAGCCAGACAGGGCTTGGCTACACCTTC. As protein: CASSSQTGLGYTF.

V gene TRBV7-9 combines with J gene TRBJ1-1, with a weak D call TRBD1 (5 bases). This CDR3 is 13 amino acids long. V dropped 8 bases and J dropped 5 bases, with 15 bases sitting between them. Germline V gene data show CDR1 as SEHNR and CDR2 as FQNEAQ (reference sequence). The CDR3 DNA is TGTGCCAGCGGGTCCAGGGAATCGACTGAAGCTTTCTTT. This translates into CASGSRESTEAFF.

The chain uses TRBV11-2 and TRBJ1-2, with 10 bases fitting TRBD1. From germline, CDR1 is SGHAT and CDR2 FQNNGV. This CDR3 contains 15 residues. V dropped 7 bases and J dropped 8; count of bases not matched to a gene: 13. The CDR3 loop is CASTGQGGTLGGYTF. The CDR3 nucleotides read TGTGCCAGCACTGGACAGGGGGGAACCCTGGGAGGCTACACCTTC.

CDR3 in amino acids: CASSQVDTNTGELFF. CDR3 DNA sequence: TGCGCCAGCAGCCAAGTCGACACGAACACCGGGGAGCTGTTTTTT. The chain recombines TRBV4-1 with TRBJ2-2; unclear D gene. The CDR3 length is 15 residues. V gave up 1 base and J gave up 0 bases, with 6 bases separating them. CDR1 is MGHRA, CDR2 YSYEKL, per germline.

V gene TRBV4-1 combines with J gene TRBJ1-2; 9 bases are a match to TRBD1. The germline gives CDR1 MGHRA, CDR2 YSYEKL. The V gene end was trimmed by 2 bases and the J gene end by 6 bases; junction bases not matched to a gene: 13. The CDR3 has 17 amino acids. CDR3 in DNA: TGCGCCAGCAGCCAACCCTCAACCATGACAGGGGGGGATGGCTACACCTTC. Its protein is CASSQPSTMTGGDGYTF.

This chain links TRBV7-9 with TRBJ2-7, with D possibly TRBD1 on 5 matching bases. The germline V gene encodes CDR1 SEHNR and CDR2 FQNEAQ (reference sequence). CDR3 length: 14 amino acids. Trimming removed 3 bases from V and 6 bases from J, with 15 bases in between. CDR3 coding DNA: TGTGCCAGCAGCTTGTCGCAGGGATTCTCCGAGCAGTACTTC. Translation gives CASSLSQGFSEQYF.

The rearrangement links TRBV2 to TRBJ2-3; 7 bases fit TRBD1. CDR3 size: 16 residues. Trimming took 9 bases from V and 2 from J; bases not matched to a gene: 14. Per the germline V gene, CDR1 is SNHLY and CDR2 is FYNNEI. CDR3 sequence (DNA): TGTGCCAGAAACCGCGCAACCACAGGGGACACAGATACGCAGTATTTT. It codes for CARNRATTGDTDTQYF.

The rearrangement joins TRBV6-1 to TRBJ2-5, with 10 positions matching TRBD1. Trimming cost V 4 bases and J 4 bases; bases outside gene matches: 6. Germline CDR1 and CDR2: MNHNS and SASEGT. This CDR3 is built from 15 residues. This chain's CDR3 is CASSGGTGDVETQYF. CDR3 DNA: TGTGCCAGCAGTGGTGGGACAGGGGATGTAGAGACCCAGTACTTC.

Written as DNA, the CDR3 is TGTGCCAGCAGCTTGGGCAGGGGCAACACTGAAGCTTTCTTT. Its protein is CASSLGRGNTEAFF. The genes are TRBV7-9 and TRBJ1-1; possible D gene TRBD1, 6 bases. This CDR3 region has 14 residues. Deletions cut 3 bases from V and 2 bases from J, with 10 bases between. Germline V gene sequence: CDR1 SEHNR, CDR2 FQNEAQ (reference sequence).

This clone was recorded only once. This chain connects TRBV7-9 to TRBJ1-5; no reliable D call. Germline-derived CDR1 and CDR2 are SEHNR and FQNEAQ (reference sequence). The CDR3 loop spans 15 amino acids. The ends were cut back, 4 bases at V and 0 bases at J, with 10 bases in the middle. Here the CDR3 reads CASSSSRSSNQPQHF. The CDR3 DNA reads TGTGCCAGCAGCTCCTCTAGGAGTAGCAATCAGCCCCAGCATTTT. The full variable domain, in which reference TRBV7-9 and TRBJ1-5 provide the parts outside the CDR3, is DTGVSQNPRHKITKRGQNVTFRCDPISEHNRLYWYRQTLGQGPEFLTYFQNEAQLEKSRLLSDRFSAERPKGSFSTLEIQRTEQGDSAMYLCASSSSRSSNQPQHFGDGTRLSIL.

V and J are TRBV28 and TRBJ1-5; D ambiguous. Germline CDR1 reads MDHEN; CDR2 reads SYDVKM. The CDR3 is made up of 11 amino acids. Deletions cut 4 bases from V and 8 bases from J, with 6 bases between. This chain's CDR3 is CASSSPKPQHF. As DNA, the CDR3 is TGTGCCAGCAGTTCCCCTAAGCCCCAGCATTTT.

Here the CDR3 reads CAISAQGDSPLHF. The CDR3, as DNA: TGTGCCATAAGCGCACAGGGGGATTCACCCCTCCACTTT. The rearrangement links TRBV10-3 to TRBJ1-6; TRBD1 agrees at 8 bases. Germline lookup yields CDR1 ENHRY and CDR2 SYGVKD. The length of the CDR3 is 13 residues. The trim removed 9 bases at V and 8 bases at J, leaving 6 bases unmatched.

CDR3: CATSDPWTDQPQHF. The DNA of the CDR3 is TGTGCCACCAGTGATCCCTGGACAGATCAGCCCCAGCATTTT. The rearrangement links TRBV24-1 to TRBJ1-5; D is perhaps TRBD1 (6 bases). The CDR3 sequence is 14 residues long. With 3 bases removed from V and 5 bases from J, the gap between germline ends came to 10 bases. Looked up from germline, CDR1 is KGHDR and CDR2 is SFDVKD.

The chain links TRBV6-1 to TRBJ1-1; no clear D. Germline V gives CDR1 MNHNS, CDR2 SASEGT. Trimming took 1 base from V and 5 from J, leaving 8 bases between them. The CDR3 sequence is 13 residues long. The CDR3 loop is CASSEGGETEAFF. DNA of the CDR3: TGTGCCAGCAGTGAAGGGGGAGAGACTGAAGCTTTCTTT.